This TCR beta chain was recovered during a study of T cells in Graves' hyperthyroidism and ophthalmopathy. Study-wide results and caveats: Most thyroid clonotypes expanded above 0.001 appeared in blood too.

Amplification targeted TCR beta CDR3 regions from RNA transcripts. HTBI primers drove first-round RT-PCR of the TCR CDR3. MiXCR, run by TCRdb on the multiplex PCR reads, gives a single entry per CDR3 protein. The table has about 400,000 distinct CDR3 sequences, just under 15% seen once. Germline V gene sequence: CDR1 MDHEN, CDR2 SYDVKM. The trim removed 6 bases at V and 5 bases at J, leaving 12 bases unmatched. The CDR3 runs 16 residues. Of note for this clonotype: Its antigen is not identified.

Across 18 months, stable Graves' hyperthyroidism was marked by no progression to ophthalmopathy. Diagnosing involved the use of clinical symptoms, serum thyroxine and TRAb, thyroid ultrasound and orbital computed tomography. The TCR comes from a woman aged 30 to 39 with Graves' hyperthyroidism. The sequencing input was blood. V gene TRBV28 combines with J gene TRBJ2-7, with 11 bases fitting TRBD1. CDR3 nucleotides: TGTGCCAGCAGCACGGACAGGGGGCGTCAAAGTAACGAGCAGTACTTC. The encoded protein is CASSTDRGRQSNEQYF.